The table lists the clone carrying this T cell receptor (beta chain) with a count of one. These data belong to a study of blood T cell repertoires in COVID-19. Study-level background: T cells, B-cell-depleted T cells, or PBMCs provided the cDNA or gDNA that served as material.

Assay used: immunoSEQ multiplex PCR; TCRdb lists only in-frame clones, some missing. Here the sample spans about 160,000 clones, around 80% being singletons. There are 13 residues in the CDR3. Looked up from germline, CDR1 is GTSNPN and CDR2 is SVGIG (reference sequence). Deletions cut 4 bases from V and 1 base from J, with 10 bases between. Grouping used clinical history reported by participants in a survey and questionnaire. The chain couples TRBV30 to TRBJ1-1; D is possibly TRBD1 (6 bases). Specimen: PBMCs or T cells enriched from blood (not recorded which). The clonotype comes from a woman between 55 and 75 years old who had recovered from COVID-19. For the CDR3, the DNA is TGTGCCTGGATCAGGACAGCGAACACTGAAGCTTTCTTT. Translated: CAWIRTANTEAFF.